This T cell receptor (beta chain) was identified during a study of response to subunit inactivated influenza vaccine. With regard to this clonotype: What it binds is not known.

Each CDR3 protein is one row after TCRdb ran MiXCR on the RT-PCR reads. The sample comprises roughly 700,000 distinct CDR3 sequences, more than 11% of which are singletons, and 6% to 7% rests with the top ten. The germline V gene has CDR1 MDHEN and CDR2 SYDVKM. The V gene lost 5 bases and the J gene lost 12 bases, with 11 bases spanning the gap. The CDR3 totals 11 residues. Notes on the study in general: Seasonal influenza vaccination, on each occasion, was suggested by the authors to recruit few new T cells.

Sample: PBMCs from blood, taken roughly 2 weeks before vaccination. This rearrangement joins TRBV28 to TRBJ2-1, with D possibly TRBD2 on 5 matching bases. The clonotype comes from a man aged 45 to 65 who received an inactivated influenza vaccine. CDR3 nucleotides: TGTGCCAGCAGTCCTTCCCGGGGGCAGTTCTTC. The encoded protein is CASSPSRGQFF.